This T cell receptor beta chain was captured by sequencing in a study of shared clonotypes between healthy human individuals. Healthy HIV-negative adults without recent acute infections or vaccinations served as donors. There were only Caucasian adults among the donors, and all lived in Nashville, Tennessee. V was clipped by 0 bases and J by 4 bases, with 13 bases between them. The CDR3 has 15 amino acids. Germline values: CDR1 KGHSH, CDR2 LQKENI. Original handling: With immunoSEQ giving junction-only sequences and no quality scores, filtering differed. Measured with immunoSEQ multiplex PCR; TCRdb has only the in-frame clones, and not every one. Clone size and V and J calls were adopted from that table, with D and trimming inferred from the DNA. The top ten clones hold more than 0.12% of a sample with about 2.4 million clones, 90% to 95% of them seen once.

Specimen: naive CD4+ T cells sorted from blood. The sample's subset: CD45RA+ positively selected. The receptor comes from a man aged 18 to 29 in good health. V is TRBV18 and J is TRBJ2-7; tentative D call: TRBD1 (6 bases). CDR3: CASSPPFSGEYEQYF. For the CDR3, the DNA is TGTGCCAGCTCACCACCGTTTTCAGGGGAGTACGAGCAGTACTTC. The full variable domain, rest sourced from reference TRBV18 and TRBJ2-7, is NAGVMQNPRHLVRRRGQEARLRCSPMKGHSHVYWYRQLPEEGLKFMVYLQKENIIDESGMPKERFSAEFPKEGPSILRIQQVVRGDSAAYFCASSPPFSGEYEQYFGPGTRLTVT.